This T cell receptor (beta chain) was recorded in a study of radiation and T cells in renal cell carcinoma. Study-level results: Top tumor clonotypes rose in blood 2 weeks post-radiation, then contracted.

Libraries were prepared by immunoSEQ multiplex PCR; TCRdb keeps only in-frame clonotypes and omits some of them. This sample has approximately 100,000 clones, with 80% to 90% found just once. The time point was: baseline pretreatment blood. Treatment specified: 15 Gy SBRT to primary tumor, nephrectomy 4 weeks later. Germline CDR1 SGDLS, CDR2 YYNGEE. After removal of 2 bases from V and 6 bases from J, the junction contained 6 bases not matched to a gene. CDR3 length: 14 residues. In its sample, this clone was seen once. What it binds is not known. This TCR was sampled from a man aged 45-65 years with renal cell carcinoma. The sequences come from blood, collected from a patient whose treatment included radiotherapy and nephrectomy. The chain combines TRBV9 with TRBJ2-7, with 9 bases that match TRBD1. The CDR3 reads CASSVWTGEGEQYF. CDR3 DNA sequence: TGTGCCAGCAGCGTCTGGACAGGGGAGGGCGAGCAGTACTTC.